The subject of this entry is one T cell receptor beta chain. There is no known antigen for this receptor. No base quality values were provided; no much bigger clone lies one nucleotide off. The data were taken from a study of CD8 T cells in ankylosing spondylitis (dated by TCRdb to the late 2010s). For the study in its entirety: To find TCR variants linked to disease, the study profiled T cell receptor beta repertoires in ankylosing spondylitis patients and healthy donors. Peripheral blood was sampled, and synovial fluid was also collected from ankylosing spondylitis patients. The full study cohort was made up of 25 ankylosing spondylitis patients and 108 healthy donors. General findings and caveats noted by the study authors: Blood from ankylosing spondylitis patients appeared to be characterized by a TCR beta motif composed of eight or nine highly homologous amino acid variants. According to the report, matched synovial fluid samples from ankylosing spondylitis patients were significantly enriched for the disease-linked clones. A CD8+ phenotype was shown by the disease-linked clones, which were found at relatively low frequencies in peripheral blood. Some of the motif variants had been reported before in the synovial fluid and blood of reactive arthritis patients, a finding that suggests common disease-initiation mechanisms.

Trimming costs V 0 bases and J 2 bases, and their ends lie 11 bases apart. Including the terminal cysteine and phenylalanine, the CDR3 comprises 14 residues. The DNA shown is the 42-base CDR3, in frame from base 1. According to the germline V gene (reference sequence), CDR1 reads DFQATT and CDR2 reads SNEGSKA. Data came from an Illumina HiSeq 2500. Quantitative 5'-RACE with molecular barcodes was used to prepare TCR beta libraries. For the original study's pipeline: Disease-linked TCR variants were identified with a new computational method built on a probabilistic model of VDJ rearrangement. The raw public reads went through TCRdb reprocessing: fastp at Q25, MiXCR clone calling, in-frame beta chains kept. Each record represents a unique CDR3 protein, reported with the most common genes and DNA among its rows. These V and J calls derive from TCRdb rather than the authors' analysis. A total of 150,000 to 250,000 distinct CDR3 sequences appear in this sample, 10% to 15% of them only once. About 17% of the sample comes from the top ten.

The rearrangement combines TRBV20-1 with TRBJ2-7, with no reliable assignment of the D segment. The sequence was collected from a male donor with ankylosing spondylitis or in good health (not recorded which). Sequencing used blood, either unsorted or a sorted T cell fraction (not recorded which). The CDR3 region has the sequence CSARDSMGTYEQYF. The DNA reads as follows: TGCAGTGCTAGAGATTCTATGGGGACCTACGAGCAGTACTTC.